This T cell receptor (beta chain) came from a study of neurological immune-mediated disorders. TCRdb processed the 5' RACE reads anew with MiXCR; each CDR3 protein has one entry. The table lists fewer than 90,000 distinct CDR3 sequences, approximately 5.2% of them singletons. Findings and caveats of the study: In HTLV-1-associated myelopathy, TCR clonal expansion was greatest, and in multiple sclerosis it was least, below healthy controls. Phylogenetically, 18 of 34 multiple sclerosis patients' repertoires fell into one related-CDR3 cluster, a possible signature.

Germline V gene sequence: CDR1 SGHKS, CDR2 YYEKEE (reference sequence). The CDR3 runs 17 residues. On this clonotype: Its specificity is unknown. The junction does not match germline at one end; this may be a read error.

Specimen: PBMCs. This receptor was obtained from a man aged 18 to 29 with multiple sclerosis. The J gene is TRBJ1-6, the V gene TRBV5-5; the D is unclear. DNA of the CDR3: TGTGCCAGCAGCTTACGGGGTTTGTTTCCCAGCCGTTCACCCCTCAACTTT. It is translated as CASSLRGLFPSRSPLNF.